This TCR beta chain was retrieved from a study of cytomegalovirus exposure and HLA in healthy donors (dated by TCRdb to the late 2010s). About the study as a whole: In an earlier analysis of about 560 of the donors, 276 Gb of sequence data and 120 million or so unique TCR beta sequences from 180 million or so T cells were reported. Approximately 300 gigabases of sequencing data and around 85 million unique TCR sequences made up an early release that covered around 640 HLA-typed donors. The genetic ancestry cluster associated with self-reported Caucasian donors included 70% to 85% of the roughly 360 genotyped donors. The study aimed to test whether cataloging public T cell receptors could reveal signatures of past pathogen exposure. The T cell repertoires of some 670 subjects were profiled by immunosequencing and related to cytomegalovirus serostatus. A separate validation cohort of 100 to 150 different subjects was used in addition to the roughly 670-subject first cohort. The study combined high-throughput TCR immunosequencing, statistical association of individual TCRs with disease status, and machine learning to predict cytomegalovirus infection status. A later analysis re-examined previously published TCR beta repertoires from roughly 650 donors and added high-resolution HLA genotyping to investigate patterns of TCR occurrence. Rather than drawing on any new phenotypic data, the later analysis identified candidate immune exposures from TCR beta sequences and the way those sequences occurred across donors. In an earlier analysis of a few hundred of the donors, high-throughput TCR beta sequencing was used to judge whether each TCR beta V gene segment behaved as functional or pseudogenic. Donor age, sex, ethnicity and CMV serostatus were compiled alongside the repertoire data. A later genetic analysis took genome-wide SNP genotypes for about three fifths of the 666 donors and used that subset as a discovery cohort. All discovery cohort repertoires had been generated on a single sequencing platform. Class I and class II HLA loci were covered by the typing at four-digit resolution. The number of donors typed differed by locus, with about 620-630 for A, B, C, DRB1 and DQB1, roughly 520 for DQA1, 600 to 610 for DPA1, and roughly 450 for DPB1. About 5 DR-DQ haplotypes were handled as single units for association and clustering, since linkage in the cohort was strong. Across approximately 400 genotyped donors of the cohort, an average of approximately 240,000 unique TCR beta nucleotide sequences per donor were sequenced, and approximately 19% of those sequences were non-productive. The investigation overall reported the following: A further reported finding was that TCR beta sequences accurately predicted the HLA-A and HLA-B alleles for most subjects in the first cohort. In vitro tests confirmed that a few of the cytomegalovirus-associated TCR beta chains recognize cytomegalovirus antigens. Linkage disequilibrium might explain the correlated functional status among segregating V segments, but an unknown experimental factor could not be ruled out. A total of roughly 160 TCR beta chains were listed by the study as associated with cytomegalovirus. Across donors, most TCR sequences were observed very rarely, whereas some public TCRs were present in many individuals. Cytomegalovirus status was reported to be diagnosed by the classifier with high specificity and sensitivity in both the original and validation cohorts. According to a later analysis, most CMV-associated TCR beta chains appeared to be HLA-restricted, and the HLA associations seemed to be driven largely by CMV exposure. Strong co-occurrence of HLA alleles, especially DR and DQ, made assigning TCR associations to individual alleles difficult. Immune exposure information for the cohort was limited to CMV serostatus. A later genetic analysis reported fewer N-insertions in productive TCRs among donors in an Asian-associated ancestry cluster than the roughly 720-donor mean. The authors suggested that the approach could potentially be extended to other disease states and immunological phenotypes. In a later analysis, several top co-occurrence clusters were reported to appear linked to parvovirus B19, influenza, CMV and Epstein-Barr virus. Because HLA typing was missing for some donors at each locus, association tests included only the typed subset. Specific HLA alleles were associated with 15,000 to 20,000 TCR beta sequences at a false discovery rate of 0.05 in a later analysis. Because the 87-base-pair reads could not distinguish some IMGT-functional V segments, including TRBV6-2 and TRBV6-3, those segments were excluded. In an earlier analysis of several hundred of the donors, most TCR beta V segments were observed in productive rearrangements about 87% or about 30% of the time, broadly matching IMGT annotations. The presence/absence analyses assumed that sequencing depth was roughly uniform across donors, and that assumption may not be true. A group of highly shared sequence variants was considered likely to be a technical artifact of the sequencing pipeline. In a later analysis, HLA-associated TCR beta chains were found to be more clonally expanded and to have lower generation probabilities than equally common non-associated chains. In a later genetic analysis, a missense DCLRE1C variant was associated with V-gene and J-gene trimming of TCR beta chains, and the association was replicated in an independent cohort. In a later analysis, the rate of TCR association differed among HLA loci, with DRB1 alleles having the most associated TCRs and HLA-C alleles having the fewest. The earlier analysis of some 560 of the donors excluded 15 to 20 rarely observed V segments, including chromosome 9 orphons, because counts were too low. This cohort had only TCR beta chains sequenced, and the lack of alpha or paired-chain data limited which features could be detected.

On this clone: Its recognized antigen is unknown. No clone much larger than this one lies a single base away; base qualities are absent.

Counted from cysteine to phenylalanine, this CDR3 has 15 amino acids. Solely the CDR3 DNA is kept, with 45 bases framed from the first base. The germline V gene yields MDHEN for CDR1 and SYDVKM for CDR2. V is cut back by 4 bases and J by 3 bases, with 3 bases in the junction unmatched. In total, just over 650 healthy bone marrow donors made up the cohort. All cohort members were sampled while nominally healthy, although unrecorded immune exposures were likely present. The donor tested CMV seronegative, placing the donor among the 350 to 400 seronegative members of the cohort. Each donor provided a peripheral blood sample, and peripheral blood mononuclear cells were used for TCR beta sequencing. Genomic DNA extraction from the blood cell samples was performed with the Qiagen DNeasy Blood Extraction Kit. The library was built by means of the immunoSEQ multiplex PCR assay. A mixture of 60 forward primers for TCR Vbeta segments and 13 reverse primers for TCR Jbeta segments was used in the multiplex PCR. Amplification of the CDR3 region of rearranged TCR beta genes was performed with a multiplex PCR assay on genomic DNA. On the Illumina HiSeq System, the amplified TCR beta libraries were sequenced as 87-base-pair reads. The study's processing was this. Across the roughly 640 repertoires, a later analysis counted roughly 84 million unique TCR beta chains, some 11 million of which were shared by at least two donors. Raw reads were error-corrected and collapsed into unique sequences by a nearest-neighbor algorithm in which closely related sequences were merged to remove PCR and sequencing errors. V, D and J gene segments were assigned by aligning CDR3 sequences to IMGT reference sequences. Each retained sequence needed at least a six-nucleotide match to both a V gene segment and a J gene segment. Rearrangements were classified as productive when the CDR3 lacked stop codons and remained in frame with V and J, and all other rearrangements were classified as non-productive. Following IMGT convention, CDR3 was defined as the stretch from the second conserved V-encoded cysteine to the conserved J-encoded phenylalanine. In an earlier analysis of 500 to 650 of the donors, sequences lacking an unambiguous match to a single V gene segment were excluded. In an earlier analysis of 587 of the donors, V segments were called functional above 56.7% productive rearrangements and were called segregating when the between-donor standard deviation exceeded 5%. To diagnose cytomegalovirus status from the catalog of TCR beta chain sequences, a statistical classification framework was built. In a later analysis, TCR nucleotide sequences were compared against IMGT/GENE-DB human TR gene sequences so that V and J genes could be assigned. Using the TCRdist pipeline, a later analysis assigned CDR3 sequences along with most-parsimonious VDJ recombination scenarios. In a later analysis, each TCR beta chain was defined by its CDR3 amino acid sequence together with its V-gene family, and reads lacking a unique V-gene family were excluded. In a later analysis, around 650 highly shared, low-generation-probability nucleotide sequences were removed to address suspected cross-contamination and a sequencing artifact. In a later analysis, a clonal expansion index was calculated for each public chain from normalized within-repertoire ranks of inferred template counts. Generation probabilities in a later analysis came from a VDJ recombination model fitted to out-of-frame rearrangements, and those results were checked against IGoR. A later analysis scored TCR-TCR, TCR-HLA and TCR-CMV co-occurrence with hypergeometric tests, applying a repertoire-size bias correction to TCR pairs. To estimate false discovery rates, a later analysis permuted the HLA or CMV assignments 20 times. In a later analysis, co-occurring TCRs were grouped using DBSCAN, and TCRdist sequence similarity was added for clustering within HLA-allele-positive subsets. Co-occurrence clustering excluded repertoires with fewer than 30,000 or more than 120,000 public chains, plus five with anomalous nucleotide sharing. Not all clones reach the TCRdb copy of this immuneACCESS table, which keeps in-frame sequences only. Checked studies attribute under half of the gap to unresolved V genes and leave the rest unexplained. D and trimming come from the DNA, and the V and J calls and clone size come from that table. A total of about 72,000 clones appear in this sample, 75% to 80% of them only once. Approximately 3.7% of the sample rests with the top ten.

The rearranged segments are TRBV28 and TRBJ2-1, with 10 bases matching TRBD1. Sequenced material: PBMCs. The clonotype was recovered from a man aged 35-49 years in good health and CMV-seronegative. Read as DNA, the sequence is TGTGCCAGCAGTTCGGGACAGGGGAGCTACAATGAGCAGTTCTTC. It translates as CASSSGQGSYNEQFF.